Listed below are T cell receptor beta chains from one sample, sequenced in a study of blood T cell repertoires in COVID-19. Repertoires were generated with immunoSEQ multiplex PCR, while TCRdb's copy carries only in-frame clones and drops some. The sample shows 150,000 or so clones, roughly 80% of them seen only once. Sequenced material: PBMCs or T cells enriched from blood (not recorded which). The source of these receptors is a woman in her forties with acute COVID-19. The CDR3 runs from the conserved cysteine through the conserved F or W. Fields, in order: J gene, V gene, clone size, D gene, CDR3 DNA, CDR3 protein. A D gene is named only where the DNA matches it firmly. Clone sizes are given selectively: once, few, many, or a class where the clone is expanded.

>TRBJ2-3|TRBV7-2|.|TRBD2
TGTGCCAGCAGCTTAGAAGCACTAGCGGCATTTCGGAGAACAGATACGCAGTATTTT
CASSLEALAAFRRTDTQYF
>TRBJ2-4|TRBV19|many|.
TGTGCCAGTACATCTGAGTGGCAGCGGGAAAACATTCAGTACTTC
CASTSEWQRENIQYF
>TRBJ2-3|TRBV6-5|.|.
TGTGCCAGCAGTTACTCGAACTCAGATACGCAGTATTTT
CASSYSNSDTQYF
>TRBJ2-1|TRBV10-3|.|TRBD2
TGTGCCATCAGTGCGGCTAGCGGGAATCCCTACAATGAGCAGTTCTTC
CAISAASGNPYNEQFF
>TRBJ1-5|TRBV19|.|.
TGTGCCAGTAGTACCGGACAGACAATCAGCCCCCAGCATTTT
CASSTGQTISPQHF
>TRBJ2-3|TRBV7-9|.|TRBD2
TGTGCCAGCAGCCCAGCTGGCGGGAGAGAAGATACGCAGTATTTT
CASSPAGGREDTQYF
>TRBJ1-5|TRBV19|.|.
TGTGCCAGTAGTAAGGCGGGGCAGGGCAGACAGCCCCAGCATTTT
CASSKAGQGRQPQHF
>TRBJ2-7|TRBV3-1/TRBV3-2|.|TRBD2
TGTGCCAGCAGCCGCGCCCTAGCGGGAATTTACGAGCAGTACTTC
CASSRALAGIYEQYF
>TRBJ2-2|TRBV15|.|TRBD2
TGTGCCACCAGCAGATTGGGGGCGGGAGGGGACACCGGGGAGCTGTTTTTT
CATSRLGAGGDTGELFF
>TRBJ2-7|TRBV6-5|few|.
TGTGCCAGCTCCCGGAGCGCTTACGAGCAGTACTTC
CASSRSAYEQYF
>TRBJ2-3|TRBV5-1|.|.
TGCGCCAGCAGCTTGACAGCCCCCAGCACAGATACGCAGTATTTT
CASSLTAPSTDTQYF
>TRBJ1-4|TRBV7-9|.|.
TGTGCCAGCAGCTGGGCGGGTGAAAAACTGTTTTTT
CASSWAGEKLFF
>TRBJ1-4|TRBV5-1|once|.
TGCGCCAGCAGCTTGGGACCGGGACAAGCAGCTAATGAAAAACTGTTTTTT
CASSLGPGQAANEKLFF
>TRBJ2-1|TRBV6-6|.|TRBD2
TGTGCCAGCAGTACTAGCGGGAGTATAAATGAGCAGTTCTTC
CASSTSGSINEQFF
>TRBJ1-2|TRBV5-1|.|.
TGCGCCAGCAGCTTGGCCGTTGCGGGGGAGGCCACCTTC
CASSLAVAGEATF
>TRBJ1-1|TRBV7-9|.|.
TGTGCCAGCAGCTTAGATGTACAGCTTGAAGCTTTCTTT
CASSLDVQLEAFF
>TRBJ2-3|TRBV6-1|.|TRBD2
TGTGCCAGCCAGCCGGGACTATTATCAGATACGCAGTATTTT
CASQPGLLSDTQYF
>TRBJ1-6|TRBV6-5|once|.
TGTGCCACCGGGGGGCCTTCACCCCTCCACTTT
CATGGPSPLHF
>TRBJ2-1|TRBV5-1|.|TRBD2
TGCGCCAGCAGCTGGCGGGAGGACGGTGAGCAGTTCTTC
CASSWREDGEQFF
>TRBJ1-1|TRBV11-3|once|.
TGTGCCAGCAGCTTAGAAAATAAGAACACTGAAGCTTTCTTT
CASSLENKNTEAFF
>TRBJ2-3|TRBV10-3|.|TRBD1
TGTGCCATCAGGGACAGGGCACTGGTTGGGGATACGCAGTATTTT
CAIRDRALVGDTQYF
>TRBJ1-1|TRBV10-3|once|TRBD1
TGTGCCCTACGGGACAGCATGAACACTGAAGCTTTCTTT
CALRDSMNTEAFF
>TRBJ1-2|TRBV7-2|once|TRBD1
TGTGCCAGCAGCCGTTCTCCGACAGGGGTCGGCTATGGCTACACCTTC
CASSRSPTGVGYGYTF
>TRBJ2-3|TRBV5-1|.|TRBD2
TGCGCCAGCAGGTGGGGGACTAGCTATGCAGATACGCAGTATTTT
CASRWGTSYADTQYF
>TRBJ2-3|TRBV18|.|TRBD2
TGTGCCAGCTCACCATCCACCGGGACTAGCGGGAGGGCCGTCGTAGATACGCAGTATTTT
CASSPSTGTSGRAVVDTQYF
>TRBJ2-5|TRBV5-1|.|TRBD2
TGCGCCAGCAGCGGGACTAGCGGGAGAGGACAGGAGACCCAGTACTTC
CASSGTSGRGQETQYF
>TRBJ1-2|TRBV18|.|.
TGTGCCAGCTCACCACCTCAGGGAGGCTACACCTTC
CASSPPQGGYTF
>TRBJ1-1|TRBV19|.|TRBD1
TGTGCCAGTGGCCCGGGACAGAAGAACACTGAAGCTTTCTTT
CASGPGQKNTEAFF
>TRBJ1-2|TRBV27|few|.
TGTGCCAGCAGTTTACGCAGGGGATATGGCTACACCTTC
CASSLRRGYGYTF
>TRBJ2-1|TRBV29-1|.|TRBD2
TGCAGCGTTGGGGGACTAGCGGTTTCGAATGAGCAGTTCTTC
CSVGGLAVSNEQFF
>TRBJ1-2|TRBV10-3|few|TRBD1
TGTGCCATCAGTGAGGGCCGGGACAGGGGTGGCTACACCTTC
CAISEGRDRGGYTF
>TRBJ1-6|TRBV12-3/TRBV12-4|.|.
TGTGCCAGCAGTTCTTCCCAGGTTTCACCCCTCCACTTT
CASSSSQVSPLHF
>TRBJ1-4|TRBV7-7|.|TRBD1
TGTGCTAGCAGCTTTGGTGGAGGACAGGGGGCGGCTAATGAAAAACTGTTTTTT
CASSFGGGQGAANEKLFF
>TRBJ1-1|TRBV27|.|.
TGTGCCAGCAGTTTAAATTACTTCACTGAAGCTTTCTTT
CASSLNYFTEAFF
>TRBJ1-6|TRBV2|.|.
TGTGCCAGCAGTGAAGCGCCCCCCTACAGTTCACCCCTCCACTTT
CASSEAPPYSSPLHF
>TRBJ2-4|TRBV7-9|.|.
TGTGCCAGCAGCTTACTAACTACAGCCAAAAACATTCAGTACTTC
CASSLLTTAKNIQYF
>TRBJ2-1|TRBV7-3|.|TRBD2
TGTGCCAGCAGCCCCGGGGAGGGCGGGAGATACAATGAGCAGTTCTTC
CASSPGEGGRYNEQFF
>TRBJ1-1|TRBV5-1|few|.
TGCGCCAGCAGCTTGGTCATGAACACTGAAGCTTTCTTT
CASSLVMNTEAFF
>TRBJ1-5|TRBV2|.|.
TGTGCCAGCAGTGGGGACTCTGGGAGCAATCAGCCCCAGCATTTT
CASSGDSGSNQPQHF
>TRBJ2-3|TRBV9|.|.
TGTGCCAGCAGCGTAGTGGATACTAGTGCAGATACGCAGTATTTT
CASSVVDTSADTQYF
>TRBJ1-1|TRBV11-1|.|.
TGTGCCAGCAGCTTATGGCGAGGTCTGAACACTGAAGCTTTCTTT
CASSLWRGLNTEAFF
>TRBJ2-1|TRBV2|.|TRBD2
TGTGCCAGCAGTGAACGGCGACTAGCGGAGGGGGGCAATGAGCAGTTCTTC
CASSERRLAEGGNEQFF
>TRBJ1-2|TRBV28|.|TRBD1
TGTGCCAGCACCCCTTTTGGGACAGGGACCCCTAACTATGGCTACACCTTC
CASTPFGTGTPNYGYTF
>TRBJ1-1|TRBV20-1|.|.
TGCAGTGCCGGGTCCGAAGCTTTCTTT
CSAGSEAFF
>TRBJ1-6|TRBV12-3/TRBV12-4|few|.
TGTGCCAGCAGCCGGGAAAAAAAATCACCCCTCCACTTT
CASSREKKSPLHF
>TRBJ2-1|TRBV19|once|.
TGTGCCAGTAGTCCTACAGGGAGCTCCTACAATGAGCAGTTCTTC
CASSPTGSSYNEQFF
>TRBJ1-4|TRBV5-4|.|.
TGTGCCAGCAGCACGACAGGAGGAGGCGAAAAACTGTTTTTT
CASSTTGGGEKLFF
>TRBJ1-1|TRBV6-5|many|.
TGTGCCAGCAGTTACCGCCGGAGGACTGAAGCTTTCTTT
CASSYRRRTEAFF
>TRBJ1-4|TRBV29-1|.|.
TGCAGCGCATCCTCGAGGAACGAAAAACTGTTTTTT
CSASSRNEKLFF
>TRBJ2-3|TRBV19|few|.
TGTGCCAGTAATAAGCGGGGCACAGATACGCAGTATTTT
CASNKRGTDTQYF
>TRBJ2-1|TRBV9|.|.
TGTGCCAGCAGCGTAGAGCGAGGGCAAGCCTACAATGAGCAGTTCTTC
CASSVERGQAYNEQFF
>TRBJ1-2|TRBV27|.|TRBD1
TGTGCCAGCAGTCAGACAGGGGGCTATGGCTACACCTTC
CASSQTGGYGYTF
>TRBJ2-7|TRBV15|.|.
TGTGCCACCAGCAGAGCTCGGAGGAGCTCCTACGAGCAGTACTTC
CATSRARRSSYEQYF
>TRBJ2-1|TRBV11-1|.|TRBD2
TGTGCCAGCAGCTTAGAGGCTAGCGGCTACAATGAGCAGTTCTTC
CASSLEASGYNEQFF
>TRBJ2-7|TRBV3-1/TRBV3-2|.|.
TGTGCCAGCAGCCAGCGAGACGAGCAGTACTTC
CASSQRDEQYF
>TRBJ2-5|TRBV6-6|.|.
TGTGCCAGCAGTTGGAGTGATGTAGGGACCCAGTACTTC
CASSWSDVGTQYF
>TRBJ2-5|TRBV21-1|.|.
TGTGCCAGCAGCAAAAGTGGGGGAGGGCGGGGGGAGACCCAGTACTTC
CASSKSGGGRGETQYF
>TRBJ2-1|TRBV30|.|.
TGTGCCTGGCGTGGGGAGAATGAGCAGTTCTTC
CAWRGENEQFF
>TRBJ2-3|TRBV10-1|.|TRBD2
TGCGCCAGCAGTGAGTCCTCAGCGGGAGTTGGAGATACGCAGTATTTT
CASSESSAGVGDTQYF
>TRBJ2-2|TRBV19|many|TRBD2
TGTGCCAGTAGGGCTAGCGGGAACACCGGGGAGCTGTTTTTT
CASRASGNTGELFF